Described below is a single TCR beta chain sequence and its context. This CDR3 contains 15 residues. CDR1 and CDR2 (germline): SNHLY, FYNNEI. The V end was cut by 5 bases, the J end by 2 bases, with 14 bases between. The data were obtained in a study of blood T cell repertoires in COVID-19. Study as a whole: T cells, B-cell-depleted T cells, or PBMCs provided the cDNA or gDNA that served as material.

Data came from immunoSEQ multiplex PCR; TCRdb stores just in-frame clones and leaves some out. Among approximately 150,000 clones, around four fifths were seen once, and the ten largest hold about 1.9%. This chain links TRBV2 with TRBJ2-3; unclear D gene. This clonotype was sampled from a woman older than 75 with acute or convalescent COVID-19. Sequences were obtained from peripheral blood. The CDR3 reads CASSNKQSFTDTQYF. The CDR3 DNA reads as TGTGCCAGCAGTAATAAACAGAGCTTCACAGATACGCAGTATTTT.